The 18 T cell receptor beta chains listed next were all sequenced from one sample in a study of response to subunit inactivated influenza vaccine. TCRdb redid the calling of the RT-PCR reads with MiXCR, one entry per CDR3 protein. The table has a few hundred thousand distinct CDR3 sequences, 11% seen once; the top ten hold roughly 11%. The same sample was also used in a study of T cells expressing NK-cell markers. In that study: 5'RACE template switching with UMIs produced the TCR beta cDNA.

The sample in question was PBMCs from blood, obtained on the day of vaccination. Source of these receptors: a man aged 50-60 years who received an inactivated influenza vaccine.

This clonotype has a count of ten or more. The DNA of the CDR3 is TGCGCCAGCAGCTTGGTGGGGGAATACTACAATGAGCAGTTCTTC. This gives the protein CASSLVGEYYNEQFF. This chain links TRBV5-1 with TRBJ2-1; D possibly uses TRBD1 or TRBD2 (5 bases each). Germline CDR1 reads SGHRS; CDR2 reads YFSETQ. Deletions cut 0 bases from V and 3 bases from J, with 10 bases between. The CDR3 runs to 15 residues.

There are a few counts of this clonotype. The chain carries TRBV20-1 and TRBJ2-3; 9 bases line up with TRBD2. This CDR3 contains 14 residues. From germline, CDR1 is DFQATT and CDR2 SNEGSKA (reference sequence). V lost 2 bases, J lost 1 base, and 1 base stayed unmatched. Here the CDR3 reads CSARKRGGTDTQYF. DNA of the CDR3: TGCAGTGCTAGAAAGCGGGGGGGCACAGATACGCAGTATTTT.

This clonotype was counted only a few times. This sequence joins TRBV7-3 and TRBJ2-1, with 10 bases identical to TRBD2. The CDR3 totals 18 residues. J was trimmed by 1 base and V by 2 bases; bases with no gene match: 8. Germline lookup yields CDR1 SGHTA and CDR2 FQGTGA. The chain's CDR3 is CASSLGGSGRLSYNEQFF. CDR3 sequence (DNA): TGTGCCAGCAGCTTAGGGGGTAGCGGGAGGCTGTCCTACAATGAGCAGTTCTTC.

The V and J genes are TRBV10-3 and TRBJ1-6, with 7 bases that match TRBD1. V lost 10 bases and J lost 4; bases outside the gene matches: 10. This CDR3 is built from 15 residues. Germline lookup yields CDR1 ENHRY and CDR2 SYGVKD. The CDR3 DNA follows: TGTGCCACCTGGTCTACAGGGGAATATAATTCACCCCTCCACTTT. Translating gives CATWSTGEYNSPLHF.

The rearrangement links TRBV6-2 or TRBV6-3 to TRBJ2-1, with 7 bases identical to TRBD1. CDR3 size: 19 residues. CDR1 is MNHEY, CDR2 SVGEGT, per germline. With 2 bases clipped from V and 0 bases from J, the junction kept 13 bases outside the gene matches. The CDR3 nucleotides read TGTGCCAGCAGTTACCGGCCATTAGGCTCAGGGGGCTCCTACAATGAGCAGTTCTTC. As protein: CASSYRPLGSGGSYNEQFF.

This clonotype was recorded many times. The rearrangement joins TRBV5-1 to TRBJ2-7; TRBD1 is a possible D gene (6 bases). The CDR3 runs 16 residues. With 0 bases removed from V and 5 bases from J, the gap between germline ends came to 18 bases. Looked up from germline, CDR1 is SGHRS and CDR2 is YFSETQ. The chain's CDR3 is CASSLGSGHNPHEQYF. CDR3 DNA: TGCGCCAGCAGCTTGGGTTCGGGACACAATCCCCACGAGCAGTACTTC.

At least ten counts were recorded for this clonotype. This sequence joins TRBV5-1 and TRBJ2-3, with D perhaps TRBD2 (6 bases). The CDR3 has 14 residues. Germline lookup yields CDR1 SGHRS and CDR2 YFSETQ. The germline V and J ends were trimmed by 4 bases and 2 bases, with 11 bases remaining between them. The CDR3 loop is CASSPGGPTDTQYF. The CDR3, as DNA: TGCGCCAGCAGCCCCGGGGGACCCACAGATACGCAGTATTTT.

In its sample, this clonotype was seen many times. CDR3 nucleotides: TGTGCCAGCAGTTCTTACAACACCGGGGAGCTGTTTTTT. Protein product: CASSSYNTGELFF. The chain has TRBV12-3 or TRBV12-4 and TRBJ2-2; D unclear. The CDR3 totals 13 residues. With 4 bases removed from V and 2 bases from J, the gap between germline ends came to 5 bases.

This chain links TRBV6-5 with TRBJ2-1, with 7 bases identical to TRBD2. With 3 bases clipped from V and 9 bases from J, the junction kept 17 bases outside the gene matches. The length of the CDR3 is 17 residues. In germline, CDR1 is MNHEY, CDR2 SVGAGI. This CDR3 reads CASSYSFVAGVSGEQFF. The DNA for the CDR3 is TGTGCCAGCAGTTATTCTTTCGTGGCGGGAGTAAGTGGTGAGCAGTTCTTC.

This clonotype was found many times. The CDR3 here is CASSQRGLAETQYF. As DNA, the CDR3 is TGTGCCAGCAGTCAGCGGGGACTAGCGGAGACCCAGTACTTC. V usage is TRBV2 and J usage is TRBJ2-5; 10 nucleotides line up with TRBD2. CDR1 and CDR2 (germline): SNHLY, FYNNEI. Trimming removed 5 bases from V and 5 bases from J; junction bases left unmatched: 5. The CDR3 covers 14 residues.

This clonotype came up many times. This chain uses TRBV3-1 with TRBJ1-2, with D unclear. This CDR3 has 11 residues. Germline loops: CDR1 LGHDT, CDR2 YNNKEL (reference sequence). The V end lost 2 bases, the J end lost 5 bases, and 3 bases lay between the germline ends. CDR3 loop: CASSQNYGYTF. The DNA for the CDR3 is TGTGCCAGCAGCCAAAATTATGGCTACACCTTC.

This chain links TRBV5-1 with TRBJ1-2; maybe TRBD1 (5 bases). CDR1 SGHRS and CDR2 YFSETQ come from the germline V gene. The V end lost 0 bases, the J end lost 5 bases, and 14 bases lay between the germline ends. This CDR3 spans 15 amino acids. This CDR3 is CASSLAGGAGYGYTF. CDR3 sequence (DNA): TGCGCCAGCAGCTTGGCCGGAGGGGCTGGGTATGGCTACACCTTC.

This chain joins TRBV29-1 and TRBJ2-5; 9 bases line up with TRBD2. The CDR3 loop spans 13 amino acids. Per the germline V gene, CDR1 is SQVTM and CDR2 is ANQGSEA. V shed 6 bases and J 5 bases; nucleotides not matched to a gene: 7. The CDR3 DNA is TGCAGCGTAGAGGGACTAGCTAGGGAGACCCAGTACTTC. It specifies CSVEGLARETQYF.

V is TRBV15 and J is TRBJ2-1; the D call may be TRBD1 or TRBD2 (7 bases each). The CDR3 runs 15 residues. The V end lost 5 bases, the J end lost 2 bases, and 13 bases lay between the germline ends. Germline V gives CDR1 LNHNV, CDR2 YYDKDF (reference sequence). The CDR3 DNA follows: TGTGCCACCAGCGTGGCAGGGGGGGCCTACAATGAGCAGTTCTTC. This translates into CATSVAGGAYNEQFF.

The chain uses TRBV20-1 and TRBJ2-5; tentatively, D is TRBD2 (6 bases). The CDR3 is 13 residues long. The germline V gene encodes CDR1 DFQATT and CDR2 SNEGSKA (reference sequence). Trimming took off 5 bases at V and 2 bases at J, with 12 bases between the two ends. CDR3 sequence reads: CSALIGGQETQYF. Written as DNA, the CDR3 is TGCAGTGCTCTCATCGGGGGACAAGAGACCCAGTACTTC.

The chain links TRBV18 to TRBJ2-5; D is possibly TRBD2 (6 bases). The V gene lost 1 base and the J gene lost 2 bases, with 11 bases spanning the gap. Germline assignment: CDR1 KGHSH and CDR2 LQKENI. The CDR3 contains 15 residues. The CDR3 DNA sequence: TGTGCCAGCTCACCACTAGCGGAGGTGCAAGAGACCCAGTACTTC. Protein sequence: CASSPLAEVQETQYF.

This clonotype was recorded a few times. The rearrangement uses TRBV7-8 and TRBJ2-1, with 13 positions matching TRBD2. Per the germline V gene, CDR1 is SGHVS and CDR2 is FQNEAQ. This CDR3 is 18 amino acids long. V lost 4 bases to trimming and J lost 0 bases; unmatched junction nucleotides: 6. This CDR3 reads CASSSRLAGGYSYNEQFF. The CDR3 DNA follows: TGTGCCAGCAGCTCGCGACTAGCGGGAGGTTACTCCTACAATGAGCAGTTCTTC.

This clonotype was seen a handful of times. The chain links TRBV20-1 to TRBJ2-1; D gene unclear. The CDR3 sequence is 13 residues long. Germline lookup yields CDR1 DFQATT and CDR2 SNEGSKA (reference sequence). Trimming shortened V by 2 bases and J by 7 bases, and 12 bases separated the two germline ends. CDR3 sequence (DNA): TGCAGTGCTAGACTAGGGATTGTGAATGAGCAGTTCTTC. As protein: CSARLGIVNEQFF.